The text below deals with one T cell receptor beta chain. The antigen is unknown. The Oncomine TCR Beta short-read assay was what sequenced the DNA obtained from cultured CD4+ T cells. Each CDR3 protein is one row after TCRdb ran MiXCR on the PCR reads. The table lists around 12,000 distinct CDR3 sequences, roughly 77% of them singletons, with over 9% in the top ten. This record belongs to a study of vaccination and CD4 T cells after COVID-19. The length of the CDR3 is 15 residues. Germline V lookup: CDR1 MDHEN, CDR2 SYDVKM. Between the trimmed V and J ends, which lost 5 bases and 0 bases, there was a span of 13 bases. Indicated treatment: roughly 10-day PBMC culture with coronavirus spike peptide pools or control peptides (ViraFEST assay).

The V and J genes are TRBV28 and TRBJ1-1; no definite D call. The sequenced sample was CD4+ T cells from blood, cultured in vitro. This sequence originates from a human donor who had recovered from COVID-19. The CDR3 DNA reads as TGTGCCAGCAGTCTTTTAATCGGGGTGAACACTGAAGCTTTCTTT. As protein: CASSLLIGVNTEAFF.